This T cell receptor (beta chain) was sequenced for a study of T cell repertoires in cytomegalovirus infection. Turning to the study itself: An indication of both CMV infection and matching HLA type came from public TCR beta signatures.

TCRdb recomputed calls from the reads with MiXCR, one row per CDR3 protein. The sample consists of about 310,000 distinct CDR3 sequences, around 25% of them appearing once. This clonotype was counted ten times or more. Its specificity is unknown. The specimen comprised cultured PBMCs, sampled from culture after CMV antigen stimulation. This sequence was found in a human donor in good health (CMV status not recorded). Some clones in this sample may be carry-over from other donors' samples.

The CDR3 DNA sequence: TGTGCCAGCAGCTTAGCGGGAGTACGCTCTGGGGCCAACGTCCTGACTTTC. Its protein is CASSLAGVRSGANVLTF. V and J are TRBV7-2 and TRBJ2-6; maybe TRBD2 (5 bases). V lost 0 bases to trimming and J lost 0 bases, with 9 bases between them. Germline V gene data show CDR1 as SGHTA and CDR2 as FQGNSA. The CDR3 has 17 residues.